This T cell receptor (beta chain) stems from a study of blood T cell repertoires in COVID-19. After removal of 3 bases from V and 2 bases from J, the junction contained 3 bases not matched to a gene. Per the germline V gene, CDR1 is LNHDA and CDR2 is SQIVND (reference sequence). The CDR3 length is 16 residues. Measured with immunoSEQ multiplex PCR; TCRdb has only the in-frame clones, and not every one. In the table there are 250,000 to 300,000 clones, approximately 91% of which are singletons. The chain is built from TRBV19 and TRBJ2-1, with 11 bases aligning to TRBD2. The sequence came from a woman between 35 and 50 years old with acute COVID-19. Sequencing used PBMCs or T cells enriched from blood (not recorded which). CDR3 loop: CASSIYSGRAYNEQFF. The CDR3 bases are TGTGCCAGTAGTATTTATAGCGGGAGGGCCTACAATGAGCAGTTCTTC.